This T cell receptor (beta chain) stems from a study of blood T cell repertoires in COVID-19. On the study more broadly: T cells, B-cell-depleted T cells, or PBMCs provided the cDNA or gDNA that served as material.

The age range of participants was about 18 to 90 years, with residence in about 25 US areas. Grouping used clinical history reported by participants in a survey and questionnaire. Each recovered donor of Cohort 3 presented with two negative PCRs, clearance, or symptom resolution. Libraries were prepared by immunoSEQ multiplex PCR; TCRdb keeps only in-frame clonotypes and omits some of them. The sample records some 300,000 clones, just under 90% being singletons. This CDR3 has 14 residues. V lost 2 bases to trimming and J lost 7 bases, with 14 bases between them. Looked up from germline, CDR1 is SGHAT and CDR2 is FQNNGV.

This chain links TRBV11-2 with TRBJ1-1, with a tentative D call TRBD1 (5 bases). The source material was PBMCs or T cells enriched from blood (not recorded which). The receptor's source is a woman in her 30s who had recovered from COVID-19. The DNA of the CDR3 is TGTGCCAGCAGCTTATTGCAGGGCCACTTTGAAGCTTTCTTT. As protein: CASSLLQGHFEAFF.